Presented here are 29 T cell receptor beta chains from one specimen sequenced in a study of response to subunit inactivated influenza vaccine. TCRdb fed the RT-PCR reads into MiXCR, producing one record per CDR3 protein. The sample yields about 800,000 distinct CDR3 sequences, around 20% seen once. The sample consisted of PBMCs from blood, taken approximately 5 days after vaccination. The receptors shown here come from a man between 50 and 59 years old who received an inactivated influenza vaccine.

The genes are TRBV18 and TRBJ2-1; D tentatively reads TRBD1 or TRBD2 (5 bases each). The V gene lost 4 bases and the J gene lost 7 bases, with 23 bases spanning the gap. The CDR3 is made up of 17 amino acids. CDR1 is KGHSH, CDR2 LQKENI, per germline. The CDR3 DNA is TGTGCCAGCTCACTGGGGCTTTCCGGGACGGCTCTAAATGAGCAGTTCTTC. This codes for CASSLGLSGTALNEQFF.

This clonotype was detected only a few times. The V and J genes are TRBV6-2 or TRBV6-3 and TRBJ2-7, with 10 nucleotides matching TRBD2. V lost 6 bases to trimming and J lost 7 bases; unmatched junction nucleotides: 6. CDR3 length equals 13 residues. Germline CDR1 MNHEY, CDR2 SVGEGT. CDR3 loop: CASRLAGAREQYF. As DNA, the CDR3 is TGTGCCAGCAGGCTAGCGGGAGCGCGGGAGCAGTACTTC.

CDR3 amino acids: CASSHGRGGGDTQYF. As DNA, the CDR3 is TGTGCCAGCAGCCACGGGAGGGGCGGAGGGGATACGCAGTATTTT. The rearrangement joins TRBV6-1 to TRBJ2-3; 8 bases map to TRBD2. Germline V gene data show CDR1 as MNHNS and CDR2 as SASEGT. After removal of 6 bases from V and 6 bases from J, the junction contained 11 bases not matched to a gene. The CDR3 covers 15 residues.

This clonotype turned up a few times. The gene calls are TRBV20-1 and TRBJ2-1; no clear D gene. V dropped 5 bases and J dropped 0 bases, with 8 bases sitting between them. Germline lookup yields CDR1 DFQATT and CDR2 SNEGSKA (reference sequence). CDR3 size: 13 residues. CDR3 residues: CSAYTNSYNEQFF. The CDR3, as DNA: TGCAGTGCTTACACAAACTCCTACAATGAGCAGTTCTTC.

The gene calls are TRBV4-3 and TRBJ2-7; 7 nucleotides line up with TRBD1. CDR1 and CDR2 from the germline V gene are LGHNA and YSLEER. This CDR3 comprises 16 residues. Trimming took 0 bases from V and 2 from J; bases not matched to a gene: 7. Here the CDR3 DNA reads TGCGCCAGCAGCCAAGATTACGGGACAGCGACCTACGAGCAGTACTTC. Encoded protein: CASSQDYGTATYEQYF.

This clonotype has only a few counts. V and J are TRBV28 and TRBJ1-6; D is perhaps TRBD1 (6 bases). This CDR3 has 14 amino acids. From germline, CDR1 is MDHEN and CDR2 SYDVKM. The V and J ends lost 3 bases and 7 bases respectively, with 10 bases between them. Here the CDR3 reads CASSLWTANSPLHF. CDR3 DNA: TGTGCCAGCAGTTTGTGGACAGCGAATTCACCCCTCCACTTT.

There are a few counts of this clonotype. The chain carries TRBV20-1 and TRBJ1-1, with 11 bases matching TRBD1. Unmatched junction bases numbered 11, after V lost 6 bases and J lost 5 bases. There are 15 residues in the CDR3. Germline values: CDR1 DFQATT, CDR2 SNEGSKA (reference sequence). CDR3: CSAWTGGSGGTEAFF. CDR3 coding DNA: TGCAGTGCGTGGACAGGGGGCTCGGGGGGGACTGAAGCTTTCTTT.

This clonotype has a handful of counts. The chain joins TRBV7-2 to TRBJ1-2; unclear D gene. V dropped 1 base and J dropped 7 bases, with 19 bases sitting between them. The CDR3 spans 16 residues. The V gene's germline CDR1 is SGHTA and CDR2 FQGNSA. The CDR3 sequence is CASSLDYNGLTGGYTF. The CDR3 DNA sequence: TGTGCCAGCAGCTTAGATTATAACGGGCTGACTGGTGGCTACACCTTC.

The rearrangement joins TRBV6-1 to TRBJ1-6; 8 bases fit TRBD1. The trim removed 6 bases at V and 8 bases at J, leaving 6 bases unmatched. The length of the CDR3 is 14 residues. The germline V gene has CDR1 MNHNS and CDR2 SASEGT. The DNA for the CDR3 is TGTGCCAGCAGCACCGGACAGGGTGATTCACCCCTCCACTTT. Residues: CASSTGQGDSPLHF.

This clonotype was picked up many times. The chain employs TRBV6-5 and TRBJ2-3; tentatively, D is TRBD2 (5 bases). In germline, CDR1 is MNHEY, CDR2 SVGAGI. This CDR3 spans 17 amino acids. With 2 bases removed from V and 0 bases from J, the gap between germline ends came to 15 bases. This CDR3 reads CASSYPRVSESTDTQYF. The CDR3 DNA sequence: TGTGCCAGCAGTTACCCCCGGGTTAGCGAAAGCACAGATACGCAGTATTTT.

This clonotype occurred a few times. The chain is built from TRBV12-3 or TRBV12-4 and TRBJ2-2; D unclear. The CDR3 is made up of 15 amino acids. V lost 3 bases and J lost 3, with 11 bases in between. CDR3 sequence: CASSFASRYTGELFF. The CDR3 DNA follows: TGTGCCAGCAGTTTTGCATCGCGCTACACCGGGGAGCTGTTTTTT.

The chain is built from TRBV6-2 or TRBV6-3 and TRBJ2-7; TRBD2 matches at 9 bases. CDR1 and CDR2 (germline): MNHEY, SVGEGT. This CDR3 region has 16 residues. Trimming took 6 bases from V and 10 from J; bases not matched to a gene: 19. As DNA, the CDR3 is TGTGCCAGCAGCCGGACGGGGGCTAGCGGGAACAGACTACAGTACTTC. Amino acids: CASSRTGASGNRLQYF.

For this clonotype: Its ends do not fully match the called genes, so a read error is possible. The rearrangement joins TRBV13 to TRBJ2-7; possibly TRBD2 for D (6 bases). The CDR3 consists of 16 residues. Germline CDR1 reads PRHDT; CDR2 reads FYEKMQ (reference sequence). CDR3 in DNA: TGTGCCAGCAGCTTGGGGGGACTGCGGAAAACCTACGAGCAGTATTTC. Translated, it gives CASSLGGLRKTYEQYF.

The rearrangement joins TRBV7-9 to TRBJ2-1, with D unclear. CDR3 length equals 14 residues. Trimming took off 2 bases at V and 8 bases at J, with 13 bases between the two ends. CDR1 is SEHNR and CDR2 is FQNEAQ in the germline V gene (reference sequence). DNA of the CDR3: TGTGCCAGCAGCTTACGGTCTGTTTTGCATGAGCAGTTCTTC. Its protein product is CASSLRSVLHEQFF.

The J gene is TRBJ2-3, the V gene TRBV9; D ambiguous. Trimming removed 0 bases from V and 4 bases from J, with 3 bases in between. The CDR3 length is 12 residues. Germline V gene lookup returns CDR1 SGDLS and CDR2 YYNGEE. The CDR3 DNA follows: TGTGCCAGCAGCGTAGCTCCAGATACGCAGTATTTT. Residues: CASSVAPDTQYF.

The chain has TRBV12-3 or TRBV12-4 and TRBJ1-5, with unresolved D. The V and J ends lost 1 base and 4 bases respectively, with 8 bases between them. This CDR3 region has 14 residues. The CDR3 DNA reads TGTGCCAGCAGTTTAGAGGGAGTAAATCAGCCCCAGCATTTT. This gives the protein CASSLEGVNQPQHF.

This clonotype was counted only a few times. This chain links TRBV20-1 with TRBJ1-5, with a tentative D call TRBD1 (6 bases). Germline V gives CDR1 DFQATT, CDR2 SNEGSKA (reference sequence). CDR3 size: 15 residues. V lost 2 bases, J lost 3 bases, and 14 bases lay in between. CDR3 amino acids: CSARPGRQVNQPQHF. The CDR3 DNA sequence: TGCAGTGCTAGACCTGGAAGACAGGTCAATCAGCCCCAGCATTTT.

The V and J genes are TRBV20-1 and TRBJ2-7, with 9 bases that match TRBD1. This CDR3 has 15 residues. Trimming cost V 6 bases and J 1 base; bases outside gene matches: 10. Per the germline V gene, CDR1 is DFQATT and CDR2 is SNEGSKA (reference sequence). The CDR3 region is CSAVTPGTGSYEQYF. The CDR3, as DNA: TGCAGTGCCGTTACCCCCGGGACAGGGTCCTACGAGCAGTACTTC.

V is TRBV7-2 and J is TRBJ2-7; the match to TRBD2 covers 11 bases. The CDR3 consists of 15 residues. The V gene's germline CDR1 is SGHTA and CDR2 FQGNSA. V trimming: 3 bases; J trimming: 7 bases; junction bases outside the gene matches: 8. Here the CDR3 reads CASSFLAGGPEEQYF. The CDR3 DNA reads TGTGCCAGCAGCTTTTTAGCGGGGGGGCCGGAAGAGCAGTACTTC.

The V call is TRBV10-3, the J call TRBJ1-1; unclear D gene. Germline lookup yields CDR1 ENHRY and CDR2 SYGVKD. The CDR3 length is 14 residues. The ends were cut back, 8 bases at V and 1 base at J, with 14 bases in the middle. Here the CDR3 DNA reads TGTGCCATCTCACGGAGAGCTGGGAACACTGAAGCTTTCTTT. This codes for CAISRRAGNTEAFF.

This clonotype was found a few times. The chain links TRBV6-2 or TRBV6-3 to TRBJ2-7; tentatively, D is TRBD1 (6 bases). Germline CDR1 reads MNHEY; CDR2 reads SVGEGT. The CDR3 totals 14 residues. V was clipped by 6 bases and J by 2 bases, with 14 bases between them. CDR3 amino acids: CASSPVGATYEQYF. In nucleotides, the CDR3 is TGTGCCAGCAGCCCCGTGGGGGCCACCTACGAGCAGTACTTC.

This chain uses TRBV7-2 with TRBJ2-2, with D perhaps matching TRBD2 (6 bases). V was cut by 1 base and J by 6 bases, with 12 bases left in between. In germline, CDR1 is SGHTA, CDR2 FQGNSA. This CDR3 region has 15 residues. The CDR3 DNA reads TGTGCCAGCAGCTTAGGTGCGGGATCGGCCGGGGAGCTGTTTTTT. It encodes CASSLGAGSAGELFF.

A few counts support this clonotype. CDR3 nucleotides: TGTGCCAGCAGGACAGGGGGCTGGGAGACCCAGTACTTC. Translated: CASRTGGWETQYF. The chain carries TRBV6-2 or TRBV6-3 and TRBJ2-5; 10 bases agree with TRBD1. Germline CDR1 MNHEY, CDR2 SVGEGT. The CDR3 runs to 13 residues. The junction had 3 bases not matched to a gene; V was cut back by 6 bases and J by 5 bases.

The chain combines TRBV29-1 with TRBJ2-7, with 7 bases fitting TRBD2. Trimming removed 4 bases from V and 0 bases from J; junction bases left unmatched: 3. Germline-derived CDR1 and CDR2 are SQVTM and ANQGSEA. This CDR3 has 13 residues. The chain's CDR3 is CSVGEGDSYEQYF. The CDR3 nucleotides read TGCAGCGTTGGGGAGGGAGACTCCTACGAGCAGTACTTC.

V gene TRBV3-1 combines with J gene TRBJ1-1; 7 nucleotides line up with TRBD1. Germline CDR1 LGHDT, CDR2 YNNKEL (reference sequence). The V gene end was trimmed by 2 bases and the J gene end by 5 bases; junction bases not matched to a gene: 11. The CDR3 spans 16 residues. The CDR3 DNA follows: TGTGCCAGCAGCCAACCCGGGACAGCAGTTGGGACTGAAGCTTTCTTT. Protein: CASSQPGTAVGTEAFF.

The chain employs TRBV7-9 and TRBJ2-5; 8 bases map to TRBD2. The CDR3 contains 16 residues. CDR1 is SEHNR and CDR2 is FQNEAQ in the germline V gene (reference sequence). With V trimmed by 5 bases and J by 4 bases, 12 bases remained unmatched. Here the CDR3 reads CASSRPSGSGVETQYF. The CDR3 DNA is TGTGCCAGCAGCCGACCGAGTGGTAGCGGGGTAGAGACCCAGTACTTC.

This clonotype has ten or more counts. V usage is TRBV12-3 or TRBV12-4 and J usage is TRBJ2-1; 7 positions agree with TRBD2. This CDR3 is built from 14 residues. V lost 6 bases to trimming and J lost 6 bases; unmatched junction nucleotides: 8. CDR3 in DNA: TGTGCCAGCAGCCCCCTCCTAGCGGCCAATGAGCAGTTCTTC. Its translation: CASSPLLAANEQFF.

This clonotype has a count of ten or more. This chain connects TRBV4-3 to TRBJ1-4; D gene uncertain. This CDR3 is built from 14 residues. Germline CDR1 is LGHNA and CDR2 is YSLEER. V gave up 4 bases and J gave up 6 bases, with 12 bases separating them. Here the CDR3 DNA reads TGCGCCAGCAGCCTCGGTCAGTACCATGAAAAACTGTTTTTT. As protein: CASSLGQYHEKLFF.

The V call is TRBV5-6, the J call TRBJ1-1; TRBD1 matches 7 bases. The CDR3 loop spans 14 amino acids. V was clipped by 4 bases and J by 3 bases; unmatched bases: 6. Germline V gene sequence: CDR1 SGHDT, CDR2 YYEEEE. In DNA, the CDR3 is TGTGCCAGCAGCGCCGACAGGGTAGACACTGAAGCTTTCTTT. Translating gives CASSADRVDTEAFF.